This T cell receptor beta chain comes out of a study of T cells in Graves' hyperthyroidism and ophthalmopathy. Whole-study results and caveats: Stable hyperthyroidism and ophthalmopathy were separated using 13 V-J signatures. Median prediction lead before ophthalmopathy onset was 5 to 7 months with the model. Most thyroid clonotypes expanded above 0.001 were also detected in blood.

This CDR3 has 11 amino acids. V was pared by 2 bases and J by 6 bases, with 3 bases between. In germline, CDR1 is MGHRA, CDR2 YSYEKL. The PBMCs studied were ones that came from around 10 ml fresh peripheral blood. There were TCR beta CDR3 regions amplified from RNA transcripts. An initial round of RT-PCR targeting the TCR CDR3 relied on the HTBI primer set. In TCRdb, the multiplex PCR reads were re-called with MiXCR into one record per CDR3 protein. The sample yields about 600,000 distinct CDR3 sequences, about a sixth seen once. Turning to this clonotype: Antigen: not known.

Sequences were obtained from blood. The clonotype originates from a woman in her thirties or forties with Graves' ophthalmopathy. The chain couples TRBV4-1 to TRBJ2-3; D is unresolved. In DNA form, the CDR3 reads TGCGCCAGCAGCCAACCTGATACGCAGTATTTT. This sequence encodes CASSQPDTQYF.